The rows below give T cell receptor beta chains drawn from one sample of a study of regulatory T cells in long-lasting Graves disease. From the multiplex PCR reads, TCRdb called clonotypes with MiXCR, one entry per CDR3 protein. This repertoire shows about 430,000 distinct CDR3 sequences, 21% found once; its top ten account for approximately 14%. The sample in question was peripheral blood mononuclear cells (PBMCs), obtained when the disease was refractory, from a patient treated with antithyroid drugs. These receptors originate from a female donor with Graves disease. The CDR3 runs from the conserved cysteine through the conserved F or W. Fields, in order: V gene, D gene, clone size, J gene, CDR3 protein, CDR3 DNA. The D gene is left open where the match is weak. Only part of the rows carry a size: once, few, many, or a class if the clone is expanded.

TRBV6-5	TRBD2	few	TRBJ2-5	CASSYIAGGPVTQYF	TGTGCCAGCAGTTACATAGCGGGAGGGCCGGTGACCCAGTACTTC
TRBV20-1	TRBD2	many	TRBJ2-4	CSATASGKNIQYF	TGCAGTGCTACGGCTAGCGGGAAAAACATTCAGTACTTC
TRBV28	NA	many	TRBJ1-6	CASSLEEGGNSPLHF	TGTGCCAGCAGTTTGGAAGAGGGAGGAAATTCACCCCTCCACTTT
TRBV19	TRBD1	few	TRBJ1-2	CASRGAGTGPNYGYTF	TGTGCCAGTAGAGGCGCCGGGACAGGGCCCAACTATGGCTACACCTTC
TRBV27	NA	many	TRBJ2-7	CASRDVSYEQYF	TGTGCCAGCCGGGACGTCTCCTACGAGCAGTACTTC
TRBV28	TRBD1	many	TRBJ1-2	CASSRDSAYGYTF	TGTGCCAGCTCCCGGGACAGCGCCTATGGCTACACCTTC
TRBV20-1	TRBD2	NA	TRBJ2-2	CSARGLSSGNTGELFF	TGCAGTGCTAGAGGTTTGTCTAGCGGAAACACCGGGGAGCTGTTTTTT
TRBV5-6	TRBD2	few	TRBJ2-7	CASRVRPSGIGEQYF	TGTGCCAGCAGGGTCCGGCCTAGCGGGATTGGCGAGCAGTACTTC
TRBV7-8	TRBD2	many	TRBJ2-7	CASSFAGTSGYEQYF	TGTGCCAGCAGCTTCGCCGGGACTAGCGGCTACGAGCAGTACTTC
TRBV30	NA	few	TRBJ2-2	CAWSGTGSGELFF	TGTGCCTGGAGTGGGACGGGGTCCGGGGAGCTGTTTTTT
TRBV19	NA	few	TRBJ2-5	CASSPGTFLQETQYF	TGTGCCAGTAGCCCGGGGACCTTTTTACAAGAGACCCAGTACTTC
TRBV2	TRBD2	NA	TRBJ2-5	CASRLAGGAETQYF	TGTGCCAGCAGATTAGCGGGAGGAGCGGAGACCCAGTACTTC
TRBV19	NA	NA	TRBJ2-5	CASRAVPQETQYF	TGTGCCAGTAGAGCGGTCCCCCAAGAGACCCAGTACTTC
TRBV20-1	TRBD2	many	TRBJ2-7	CSAQEASGRDYEQYF	TGCAGTGCCCAAGAGGCGTCAGGGAGGGACTACGAGCAGTACTTC
TRBV11-2	NA	many	TRBJ1-1	CASSLGTSEAFF	TGTGCCAGCAGCTTAGGGACGTCTGAAGCTTTCTTT
TRBV2	NA	NA	TRBJ2-3	CASRQDADTQYF	TGTGCCAGCAGGCAAGATGCAGATACGCAGTATTTT
TRBV7-8	NA	many	TRBJ1-4	CASSLTSGHSNEKLFF	TGTGCCAGCAGCTTAACATCCGGACACTCTAATGAAAAACTGTTTTTT
TRBV20-1	NA	NA	TRBJ2-5	CSARGNERLQETQYF	TGCAGTGCTAGAGGCAACGAGAGGCTTCAAGAGACCCAGTACTTC
TRBV28	NA	many	TRBJ1-2	CASRRDTDGYTF	TGTGCCAGCAGAAGGGACACCGATGGCTACACCTTC
TRBV6-5	TRBD2	NA	TRBJ2-3	CASSSRTSGMHTQYF	TGTGCCAGCAGTTCGAGGACTAGCGGCATGCATACGCAGTATTTT
TRBV28	TRBD1	few	TRBJ2-3	CASSLVQGATDTQYF	TGTGCCAGCAGTTTAGTACAGGGGGCCACAGATACGCAGTATTTT
TRBV28	TRBD1	NA	TRBJ2-7	CASSAWTGADYEQYF	TGTGCCAGCAGCGCGTGGACAGGGGCTGATTACGAGCAGTACTTC
TRBV12-3/TRBV12-4	NA	many	TRBJ2-5	CASSLGVGGAQQETQYF	TGTGCCAGCAGTTTAGGGGTGGGGGGAGCACAGCAAGAGACCCAGTACTTC
TRBV3-1	NA	NA	TRBJ2-7	CVSSRTGTDVLGYF	TGTGTCAGCAGCCGTACCGGGACGGACGTATTAGGGTACTTC
TRBV19	NA	NA	TRBJ2-7	CASSIAEGYEQYF	TGTGCCAGTAGTATAGCAGAGGGTTACGAGCAGTACTTC
TRBV7-2	NA	many	TRBJ2-4	CASSLGRIRAGRAKNIQYF	TGTGCCAGCAGCTTAGGACGGATCAGGGCGGGTAGGGCCAAAAACATTCAGTACTTC
TRBV7-9	NA	NA	TRBJ1-2	CASSLGYTRDEIYGYTF	TGTGCCAGCAGCTTAGGGTACACCAGGGATGAGATCTATGGCTACACCTTC
TRBV14	TRBD2	NA	TRBJ2-1	CASSQLPPAGGYEQFF	TGTGCCAGCAGCCAGTTACCTCCAGCGGGAGGTTATGAGCAGTTCTTC
TRBV6-2/TRBV6-3	TRBD1	many	TRBJ1-1	CASIPAGGLFTEAFF	TGTGCCAGCATCCCCGCAGGGGGCTTATTCACTGAAGCTTTCTTT
TRBV4-1	TRBD2	few	TRBJ2-7	CASSRDFAGVTEQYF	TGCGCCAGCAGCCGAGACTTTGCGGGAGTCACCGAGCAGTACTTC
TRBV5-4	NA	NA	TRBJ2-5	CASSPLITETQYF	TGTGCCAGCAGCCCCCTGATAACGGAGACCCAGTACTTC
TRBV7-6	TRBD2	NA	TRBJ2-5	CASSLEVSSGFQETQYF	TGTGCCAGCAGCTTAGAGGTGTCTAGCGGGTTTCAAGAGACCCAGTACTTC
TRBV3-1	TRBD1	few	TRBJ1-3	CASSQVQGVAGNTIYF	TGTGCCAGCAGCCAAGTTCAGGGGGTGGCCGGAAACACCATATATTTT
TRBV19	TRBD1	NA	TRBJ1-5	CASKEQGASNQPQHF	TGTGCCAGTAAAGAACAGGGGGCTAGCAATCAGCCCCAGCATTTT
TRBV29-1	TRBD2	many	TRBJ2-5	CSVEDQEAGGKETQYF	TGCAGCGTTGAAGACCAGGAAGCGGGAGGGAAAGAGACCCAGTACTTC
TRBV10-3	TRBD1	NA	TRBJ2-4	CATETGTGENIQYF	TGTGCCACCGAAACCGGGACAGGGGAAAACATTCAGTACTTC
TRBV25-1	NA	NA	TRBJ1-4	CASSEQGPLGEKLFF	TGTGCCAGCAGTGAACAGGGGCCACTGGGTGAAAAACTGTTTTTT